This TCR beta chain derives from a study of blood T cell repertoires in COVID-19. Study details: The cDNA or gDNA used as material had been derived from T cells, B-cell-depleted T cells, or PBMCs.

Germline V CDR1 and CDR2: KGHSH, LQKENI. This CDR3 is 13 amino acids long. Trimming took off 2 bases at V and 3 bases at J, with 7 bases between the two ends. Sequenced by immunoSEQ multiplex PCR; TCRdb stores in-frame clones only, minus some. The repertoire holds fewer than 180,000 clones, with 87% as singletons. This sequence was found in a woman aged 55-70 years with active or convalescent COVID-19. Sequencing was done on a sample of peripheral blood. This chain joins TRBV18 and TRBJ2-5, with no clear D. The CDR3: CASSPNDKETQYF. The CDR3 DNA reads as TGTGCCAGCTCACCAAATGACAAAGAGACCCAGTACTTC.